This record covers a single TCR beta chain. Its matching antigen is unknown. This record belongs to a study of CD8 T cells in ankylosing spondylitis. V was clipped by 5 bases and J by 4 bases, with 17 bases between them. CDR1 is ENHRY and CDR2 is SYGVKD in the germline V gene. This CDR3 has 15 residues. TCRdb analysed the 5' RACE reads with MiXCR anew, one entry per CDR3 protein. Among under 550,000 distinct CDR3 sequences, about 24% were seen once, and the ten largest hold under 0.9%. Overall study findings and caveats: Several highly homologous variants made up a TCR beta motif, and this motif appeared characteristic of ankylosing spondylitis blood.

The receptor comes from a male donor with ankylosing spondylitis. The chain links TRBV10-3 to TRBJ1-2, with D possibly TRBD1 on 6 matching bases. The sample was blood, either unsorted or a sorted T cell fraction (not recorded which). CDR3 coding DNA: TGTGCCATCAGTCCTCGGGAGGGACAAATCTATGGCTACACCTTC. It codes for CAISPREGQIYGYTF.